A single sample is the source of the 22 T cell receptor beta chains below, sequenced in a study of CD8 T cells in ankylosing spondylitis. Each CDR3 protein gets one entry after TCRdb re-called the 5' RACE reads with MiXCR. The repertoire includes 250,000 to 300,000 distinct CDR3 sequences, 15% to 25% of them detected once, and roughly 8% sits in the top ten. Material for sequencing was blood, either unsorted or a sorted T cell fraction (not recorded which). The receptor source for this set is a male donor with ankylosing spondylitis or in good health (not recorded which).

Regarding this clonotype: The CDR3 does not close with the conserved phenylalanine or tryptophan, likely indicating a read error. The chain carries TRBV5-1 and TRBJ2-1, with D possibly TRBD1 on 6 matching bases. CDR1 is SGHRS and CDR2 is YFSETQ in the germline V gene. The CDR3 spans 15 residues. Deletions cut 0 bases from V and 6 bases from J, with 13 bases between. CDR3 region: CASSLGQVYSNEQFV. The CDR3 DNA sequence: TGCGCCAGCAGCTTGGGACAGGTGTATTCCAATGAGCAGTTCGTC.

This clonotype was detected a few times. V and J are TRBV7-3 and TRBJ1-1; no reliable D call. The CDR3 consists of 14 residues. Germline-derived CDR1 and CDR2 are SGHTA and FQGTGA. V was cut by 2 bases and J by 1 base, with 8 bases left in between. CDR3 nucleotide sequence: TGTGCCAGCAGCTTATCGACGGCGAACACTGAAGCTTTCTTT. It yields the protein CASSLSTANTEAFF.

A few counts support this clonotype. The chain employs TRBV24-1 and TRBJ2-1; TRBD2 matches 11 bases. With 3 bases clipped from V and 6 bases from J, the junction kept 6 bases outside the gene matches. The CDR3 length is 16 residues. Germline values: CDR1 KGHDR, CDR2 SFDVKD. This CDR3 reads CATSDPGLAGGNEQFF. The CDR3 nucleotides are TGTGCCACCAGTGATCCCGGACTAGCGGGTGGCAATGAGCAGTTCTTC.

CDR3 nucleotides: TGTGCCAGCAGGCCAATAGGGGGGGCCAGCAATCAGCCCCAGCATTTT. This translates into CASRPIGGASNQPQHF. J is TRBJ1-5 and V is TRBV7-2; tentative D call: TRBD1 (6 bases). Germline CDR1 SGHTA, CDR2 FQGNSA. Trimming cost V 6 bases and J 1 base, with 16 bases left between them. The CDR3 is 16 amino acids.

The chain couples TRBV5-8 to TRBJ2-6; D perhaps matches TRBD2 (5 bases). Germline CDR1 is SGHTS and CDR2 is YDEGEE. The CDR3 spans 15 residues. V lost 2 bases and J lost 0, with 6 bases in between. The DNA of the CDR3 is TGTGCCAGCAGCTTCGAGGGCTCTGGGGCCAACGTCCTGACTTTC. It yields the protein CASSFEGSGANVLTF.

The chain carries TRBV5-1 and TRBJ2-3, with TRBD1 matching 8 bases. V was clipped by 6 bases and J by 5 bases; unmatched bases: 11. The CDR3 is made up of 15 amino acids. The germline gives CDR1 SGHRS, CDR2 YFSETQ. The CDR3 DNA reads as TGCGCCAGCAACATAGACGGACAGGGTCGAGATACGCAGTATTTT. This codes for CASNIDGQGRDTQYF.

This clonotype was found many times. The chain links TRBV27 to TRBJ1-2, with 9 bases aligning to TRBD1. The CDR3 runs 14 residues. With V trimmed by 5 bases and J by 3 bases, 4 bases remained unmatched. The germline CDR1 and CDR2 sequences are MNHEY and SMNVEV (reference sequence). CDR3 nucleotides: TGTGCCAGCAGTAGGGACAGGGTTGACTATGGCTACACCTTC. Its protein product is CASSRDRVDYGYTF.

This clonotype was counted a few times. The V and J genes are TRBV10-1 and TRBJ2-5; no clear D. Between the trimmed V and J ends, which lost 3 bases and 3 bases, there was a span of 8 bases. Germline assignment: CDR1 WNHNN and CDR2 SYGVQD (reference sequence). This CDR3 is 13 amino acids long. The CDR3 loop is CASSDLGKETQYF. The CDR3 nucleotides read TGCGCCAGCAGTGATCTGGGAAAAGAGACCCAGTACTTC.

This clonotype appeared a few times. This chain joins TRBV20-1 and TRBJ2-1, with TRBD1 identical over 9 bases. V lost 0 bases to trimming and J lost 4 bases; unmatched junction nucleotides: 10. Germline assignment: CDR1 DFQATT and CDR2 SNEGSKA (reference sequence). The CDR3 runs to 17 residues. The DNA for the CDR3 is TGCAGTGCTAGAGATCCTCGGACAGGGGAGAGGTACAATGAGCAGTTCTTC. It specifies CSARDPRTGERYNEQFF.

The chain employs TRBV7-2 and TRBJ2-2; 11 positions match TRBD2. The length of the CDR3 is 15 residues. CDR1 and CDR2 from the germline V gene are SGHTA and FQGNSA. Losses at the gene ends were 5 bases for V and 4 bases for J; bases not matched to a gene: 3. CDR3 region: CASSVTSGATGELFF. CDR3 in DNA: TGTGCCAGCAGCGTGACTAGCGGGGCCACCGGGGAGCTGTTTTTT.

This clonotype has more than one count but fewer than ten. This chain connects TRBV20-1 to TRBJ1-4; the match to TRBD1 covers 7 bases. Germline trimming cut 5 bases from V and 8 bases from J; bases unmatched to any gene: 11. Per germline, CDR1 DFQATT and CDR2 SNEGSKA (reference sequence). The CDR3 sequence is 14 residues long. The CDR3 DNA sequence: TGCAGTGCTGACCGACAGGGTGTCGGAGAAAAACTGTTTTTT. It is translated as CSADRQGVGEKLFF.

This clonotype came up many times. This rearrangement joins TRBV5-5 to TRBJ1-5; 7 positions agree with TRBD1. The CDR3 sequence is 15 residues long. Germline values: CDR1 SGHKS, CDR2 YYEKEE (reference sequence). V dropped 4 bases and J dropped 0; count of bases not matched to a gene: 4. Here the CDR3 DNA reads TGTGCCAGCAGCGGCACAGGGGCTAGCAATCAGCCCCAGCATTTT. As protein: CASSGTGASNQPQHF.

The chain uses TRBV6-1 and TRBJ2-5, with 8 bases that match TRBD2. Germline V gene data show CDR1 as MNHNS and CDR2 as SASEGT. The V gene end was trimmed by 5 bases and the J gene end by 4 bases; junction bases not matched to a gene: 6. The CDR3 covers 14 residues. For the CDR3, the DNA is TGTGCCAGCAGTAGCCCGGGAGGGGGAGAGACCCAGTACTTC. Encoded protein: CASSSPGGGETQYF.

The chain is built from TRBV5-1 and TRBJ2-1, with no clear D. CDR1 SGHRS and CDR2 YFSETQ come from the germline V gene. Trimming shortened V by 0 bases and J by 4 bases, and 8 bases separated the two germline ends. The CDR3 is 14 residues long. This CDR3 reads CASSLGTQYNEQFF. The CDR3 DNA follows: TGCGCCAGCAGCTTGGGAACACAATACAATGAGCAGTTCTTC.

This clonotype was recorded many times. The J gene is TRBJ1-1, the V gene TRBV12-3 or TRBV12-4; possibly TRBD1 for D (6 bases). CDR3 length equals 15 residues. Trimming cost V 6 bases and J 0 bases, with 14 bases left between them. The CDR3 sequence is CASSTGTLMNTEAFF. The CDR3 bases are TGTGCCAGCAGCACCGGGACACTTATGAACACTGAAGCTTTCTTT.

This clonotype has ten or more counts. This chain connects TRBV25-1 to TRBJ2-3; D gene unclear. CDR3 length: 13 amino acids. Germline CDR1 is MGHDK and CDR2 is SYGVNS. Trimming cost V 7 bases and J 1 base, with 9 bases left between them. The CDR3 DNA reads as TGTGCCAGCACCCGAATCGGCACAGATACGCAGTATTTT. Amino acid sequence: CASTRIGTDTQYF.

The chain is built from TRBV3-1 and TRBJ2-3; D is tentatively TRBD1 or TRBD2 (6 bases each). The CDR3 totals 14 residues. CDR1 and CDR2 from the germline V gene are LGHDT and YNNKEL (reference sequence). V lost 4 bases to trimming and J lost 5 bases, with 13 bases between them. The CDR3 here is CASSPRGAGDTQYF. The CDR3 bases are TGTGCCAGCAGCCCGAGGGGGGCCGGAGATACGCAGTATTTT.

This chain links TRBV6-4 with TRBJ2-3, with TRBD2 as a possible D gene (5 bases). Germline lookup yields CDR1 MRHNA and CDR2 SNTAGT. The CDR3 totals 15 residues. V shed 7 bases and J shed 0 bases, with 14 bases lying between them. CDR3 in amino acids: CASTRSGGSTDTQYF. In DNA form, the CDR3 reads TGTGCCAGCACCCGCAGTGGAGGTAGCACAGATACGCAGTATTTT.

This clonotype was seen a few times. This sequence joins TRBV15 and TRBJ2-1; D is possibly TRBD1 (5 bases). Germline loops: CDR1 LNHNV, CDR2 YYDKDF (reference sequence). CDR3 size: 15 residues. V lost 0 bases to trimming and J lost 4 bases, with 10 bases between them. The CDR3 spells CATSRDQGIYNEQFF. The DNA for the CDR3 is TGTGCCACCAGCAGAGATCAGGGAATATACAATGAGCAGTTCTTC.

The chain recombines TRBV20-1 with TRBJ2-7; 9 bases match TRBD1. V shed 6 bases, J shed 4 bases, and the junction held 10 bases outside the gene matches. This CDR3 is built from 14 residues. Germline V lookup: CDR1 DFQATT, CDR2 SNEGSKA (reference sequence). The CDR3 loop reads CSAKDRGQLYEQYV. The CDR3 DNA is TGCAGTGCCAAGGACAGGGGCCAGCTATACGAGCAGTACGTC.

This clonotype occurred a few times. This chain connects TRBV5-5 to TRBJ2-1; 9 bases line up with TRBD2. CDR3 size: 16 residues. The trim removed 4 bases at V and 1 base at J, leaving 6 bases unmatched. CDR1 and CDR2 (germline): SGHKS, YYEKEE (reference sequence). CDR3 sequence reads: CASSDVSGRSYNEQFF. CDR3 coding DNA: TGTGCCAGCAGCGACGTTAGCGGGAGATCCTACAATGAGCAGTTCTTC.

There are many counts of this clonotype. The chain's CDR3 is CASSPGYGYTF. The CDR3 nucleotides read TGTGCCAGCAGCCCGGGCTATGGCTACACCTTC. The chain recombines TRBV3-1 with TRBJ1-2; D remains ambiguous. Germline CDR1 and CDR2: LGHDT and YNNKEL (reference sequence). V dropped 4 bases and J dropped 4 bases, with 4 bases sitting between them. This CDR3 contains 11 residues.